A single sample is the source of the 27 T cell receptor beta chains below, sequenced in a study of tumor-infiltrating lymphocytes in localized non-small cell lung cancer. TCRdb's copy holds only in-frame clones and misses some; the assay was immunoSEQ multiplex PCR. The table has about 15,000 clones, roughly 75% seen once. Sample: lung tumor tissue. All receptors come from a human donor with non-small cell lung cancer.

This chain links TRBV5-6 with TRBJ2-7; possible D gene TRBD1, 6 bases. Trimming took off 4 bases at V and 1 base at J, with 15 bases between the two ends. Germline assignment: CDR1 SGHDT and CDR2 YYEEEE. This CDR3 contains 15 residues. The CDR3 nucleotides read TGTGCCAGCAGCCTAGGGGATCAGGGGTCCTACGAGCAGTACTTC. It codes for CASSLGDQGSYEQYF.

The J gene is TRBJ2-7, the V gene TRBV10-1; tentative D call: TRBD2 (5 bases). CDR3 length: 12 amino acids. V was pared by 2 bases and J by 3 bases, with 5 bases between. Germline V CDR1 and CDR2: WNHNN, SYGVQD (reference sequence). DNA of the CDR3: TGCGCCAGCAGTGAGACTAGCTACGAGCAGTACTTC. It yields the protein CASSETSYEQYF.

This chain links TRBV25-1 with TRBJ2-3; 11 bases agree with TRBD2. The CDR3 is 15 residues long. Germline V lookup: CDR1 MGHDK, CDR2 SYGVNS. Germline trimming cut 4 bases from V and 4 bases from J; bases unmatched to any gene: 4. The DNA for the CDR3 is TGTGCCAGCAGTGGAAGTAGCGGGAGGGCAGATACGCAGTATTTT. Protein product: CASSGSSGRADTQYF.

The genes are TRBV19 and TRBJ1-2; D is undetermined. Trimming took 4 bases from V and 0 from J, leaving 9 bases between them. This CDR3 is built from 14 residues. Germline V gene data show CDR1 as LNHDA and CDR2 as SQIVND (reference sequence). The CDR3 protein is CASSKDPANYGYTF. For the CDR3, the DNA is TGTGCCAGTAGTAAAGACCCAGCTAACTATGGCTACACCTTC.

The chain is built from TRBV18 and TRBJ1-5, with D maybe TRBD1 (5 bases). Germline CDR1 reads KGHSH; CDR2 reads LQKENI. V shed 9 bases and J shed 2 bases, with 14 bases lying between them. The length of the CDR3 is 14 residues. CDR3 DNA: TGTGCCAGTAGGGACGGGATGGGCAATCAGCCCCAGCATTTT. Its translation is CASRDGMGNQPQHF.

The chain carries TRBV5-1 and TRBJ2-3, with TRBD1 matching over 12 bases. Germline V gene data show CDR1 as SGHRS and CDR2 as YFSETQ. V gave up 4 bases and J gave up 3 bases; unmatched junction bases: 6. The CDR3 extends over 16 amino acids. CDR3 nucleotide sequence: TGCGCCAGCAGCCTGGGGACAGGGGGCTTTACAGATACGCAGTATTTT. Translation: CASSLGTGGFTDTQYF. Variable domain in full (rest from reference TRBV5-1 and TRBJ2-3): KAGVTQTPRYLIKTRGQQVTLSCSPISGHRSVSWYQQTPGQGLQFLFEYFSETQRNKGNFPGRFSGRQFSNSRSEMNVSTLELGDSALYLCASSLGTGGFTDTQYFGPGTRLTVL.

The genes are TRBV6-5 and TRBJ2-7; weak D call: TRBD1 (6 bases). The ends were cut back, 5 bases at V and 0 bases at J, with 14 bases in the middle. Per germline, CDR1 MNHEY and CDR2 SVGAGI. The CDR3 length is 15 residues. CDR3 sequence: CASSATGTYSYEQYF. For the CDR3, the DNA is TGTGCCAGCAGTGCAACCGGGACATACTCCTACGAGCAGTACTTC.

This clone was observed once. V usage is TRBV5-4 and J usage is TRBJ2-5; 8 nucleotides line up with TRBD2. The CDR3 is made up of 17 amino acids. Trimming cost V 1 base and J 3 bases; bases outside gene matches: 11. Germline loops: CDR1 SGHNT, CDR2 YYREEE (reference sequence). Here the CDR3 reads CASSLLGSGNDKETQYF. CDR3 sequence (DNA): TGTGCCAGCAGCTTGTTAGGTAGCGGGAACGATAAAGAGACCCAGTACTTC. The entire variable domain, with the rest obtained from reference TRBV5-4 and TRBJ2-5, is as follows: ETGVTQSPTHLIKTRGQQVTLRCSSQSGHNTVSWYQQALGQGPQFIFQYYREEENGRGNFPPRFSGLQFPNYSSELNVNALELDDSALYLCASSLLGSGNDKETQYFGPGTRLLVL.

This chain connects TRBV18 to TRBJ1-5; 7 nucleotides align to TRBD1. Germline CDR1 and CDR2: KGHSH and LQKENI. J was trimmed by 2 bases and V by 5 bases; bases with no gene match: 9. The CDR3 is 16 amino acids. The CDR3 reads CASSYSQGVGNQPQHF. In DNA form, the CDR3 reads TGTGCCAGCTCATACAGCCAGGGGGTAGGCAATCAGCCCCAGCATTTT.

The V gene is TRBV2, the J gene TRBJ2-1; D possibly corresponds to TRBD2 (5 bases). The V gene lost 6 bases and the J gene lost 5 bases, with 17 bases spanning the gap. The CDR3 loop spans 15 amino acids. Germline values: CDR1 SNHLY, CDR2 FYNNEI. CDR3 sequence: CASSWKDFGNNEQFF. CDR3 DNA: TGTGCCAGCAGCTGGAAGGACTTTGGCAACAATGAGCAGTTCTTC.

The rearrangement links TRBV27 to TRBJ2-5, with 10 bases fitting TRBD1. CDR3 length equals 14 residues. Germline CDR1 and CDR2: MNHEY and SMNVEV (reference sequence). The junction had 5 bases not matched to a gene; V was cut back by 5 bases and J by 5 bases. The CDR3 DNA sequence: TGTGCCAGCAGTCGAAGACAGGGGGCGGAGACCCAGTACTTC. Protein: CASSRRQGAETQYF.

The chain employs TRBV5-4 and TRBJ1-3, with D possibly TRBD1 on 5 matching bases. The ends were cut back, 0 bases at V and 0 bases at J, with 7 bases in the middle. Germline CDR1 and CDR2: SGHNT and YYREEE (reference sequence). The CDR3 sequence is 15 residues long. CDR3: CASSLEGSSGNTIYF. CDR3 nucleotide sequence: TGTGCCAGCAGCTTGGAGGGGAGCTCTGGAAACACCATATATTTT.

The chain has TRBV27 and TRBJ2-5; 10 bases align to TRBD2. This CDR3 spans 15 amino acids. Trimming removed 4 bases from V and 4 bases from J; junction bases left unmatched: 6. Germline CDR1 and CDR2: MNHEY and SMNVEV (reference sequence). Here the CDR3 reads CASSSPLAGVETQYF. DNA for the CDR3: TGTGCCAGCAGTTCCCCCCTAGCGGGAGTAGAGACCCAGTACTTC.

V is TRBV19 and J is TRBJ1-2, with a weak D call TRBD1 (5 bases). Between the trimmed V and J ends, which lost 5 bases and 1 base, there was a span of 17 bases. Per germline, CDR1 LNHDA and CDR2 SQIVND (reference sequence). The CDR3 is made up of 16 amino acids. The CDR3 reads CASSPRGSDSNYGYTF. In DNA, the CDR3 is TGTGCCAGTAGTCCTCGAGGGTCCGACAGTAACTATGGCTACACCTTC.

The chain couples TRBV7-9 to TRBJ2-2; D is unclear. The V and J ends lost 4 bases and 0 bases respectively, with 0 bases between them. From germline, CDR1 is SEHNR and CDR2 FQNEAQ (reference sequence). CDR3 size: 12 residues. The CDR3 here is CASSSNTGELFF. CDR3 bases: TGTGCCAGCAGCTCGAACACCGGGGAGCTGTTTTTT.

The chain joins TRBV13 to TRBJ1-2; D is unresolved. This CDR3 region has 14 residues. V lost 4 bases to trimming and J lost 0 bases, with 9 bases between them. Germline assignment: CDR1 PRHDT and CDR2 FYEKMQ (reference sequence). The CDR3 sequence: CASSSRRPNYGYTF. CDR3 DNA: TGTGCCAGCAGCTCCCGACGGCCTAACTATGGCTACACCTTC.

The chain joins TRBV15 to TRBJ1-4; 9 bases map to TRBD1. The V gene end was trimmed by 0 bases and the J gene end by 7 bases; junction bases not matched to a gene: 6. CDR3 length equals 16 residues. From germline, CDR1 is LNHNV and CDR2 YYDKDF (reference sequence). Written as DNA, the CDR3 is TGTGCCACCAGCAGAGATACCGGGACAGGGAGTGAAAAACTGTTTTTT. Translating it yields CATSRDTGTGSEKLFF.

This clone was found once. The genes are TRBV7-6 and TRBJ2-7, with TRBD2 matching 13 bases. The ends lost 2 bases at V and 2 bases at J; junction bases unmatched: 9. Per germline, CDR1 SGHVS and CDR2 FNYEAQ. The CDR3 is 18 amino acids. The CDR3 here is CASSLNTGLAGVPYEQYF. The CDR3 DNA sequence: TGTGCCAGCAGCTTAAACACCGGACTAGCGGGGGTCCCCTACGAGCAGTACTTC.

In its sample, this clone was seen a few times. A read error may produce the germline difference seen at one junction end. The rearrangement uses TRBV11-2 and TRBJ2-1; 7 bases are shared with TRBD2. This CDR3 region has 18 residues. Germline V lookup: CDR1 SGHAT, CDR2 FQNNGV. CDR3 amino acids: CASSLGDWGGNSYNEQFF. The CDR3 region has the DNA TGTGCCAGCAGTTTAGGCGATTGGGGGGGTAACTCCTACAATGAGCAGTTCTTC.

This chain uses TRBV18 with TRBJ2-5; TRBD1 matches 7 bases. V was pared by 5 bases and J by 1 base, with 1 base of the junction left unmatched. Germline CDR1 reads KGHSH; CDR2 reads LQKENI. CDR3 length equals 13 residues. CDR3 region: CASSGTAQETQYF. The CDR3, as DNA: TGTGCCAGCTCAGGGACAGCCCAAGAGACCCAGTACTTC.

V usage is TRBV29-1 and J usage is TRBJ2-3, with a possible D match to TRBD2 (6 bases). CDR1 and CDR2 (germline): SQVTM, ANQGSEA. Trimming took off 8 bases at V and 4 bases at J, with 19 bases between the two ends. The CDR3 covers 14 residues. The CDR3 DNA reads as TGCAGCATTACCCCTGCGGGGAGACCAGATACGCAGTATTTT. This gives the protein CSITPAGRPDTQYF.

The chain is built from TRBV7-2 and TRBJ2-5; D ambiguous. The CDR3 covers 14 residues. Germline CDR1 SGHTA, CDR2 FQGNSA. With 5 bases removed from V and 5 bases from J, the gap between germline ends came to 15 bases. The CDR3 here is CASSPSTSLETQYF. The CDR3 coding sequence is TGTGCCAGCAGCCCCTCGACCAGTCTTGAGACCCAGTACTTC. The full variable domain, rest sourced from reference TRBV7-2 and TRBJ2-5, is GAGVSQSPSNKVTEKGKDVELRCDPISGHTALYWYRQSLGQGLEFLIYFQGNSAPDKSGLPSDRFSAERTGGSVSTLTIQRTQQEDSAVYLCASSPSTSLETQYFGPGTRLLVL.

The V gene is TRBV28, the J gene TRBJ2-7, with 10 bases fitting TRBD2. Germline CDR1 MDHEN, CDR2 SYDVKM. V lost 9 bases, J lost 12 bases, and 20 bases stayed unmatched. This CDR3 is built from 15 residues. CDR3 sequence (DNA): TGTGCCAGGGACTCAGGGGGCCGAGCGGGAGGGTGCTTGTACTTC. As protein: CARDSGGRAGGCLYF.

The chain couples TRBV9 to TRBJ2-5, with 7 bases identical to TRBD2. The length of the CDR3 is 16 residues. The germline V gene encodes CDR1 SGDLS and CDR2 YYNGEE. J gave up 5 bases and V 2 bases, and 12 bases lay outside the gene matches. CDR3 amino acids: CASSVSAGRVGETQYF. The CDR3 coding sequence is TGTGCCAGCAGCGTTTCGGCAGGGAGGGTTGGGGAGACCCAGTACTTC. Combining the CDR3 with reference TRBV9 and TRBJ2-5 gives the whole variable domain DSGVTQTPKHLITATGQRVTLRCSPRSGDLSVYWYQQSLDQGLQFLIQYYNGEERAKGNILERFSAQQFPDLHSELNLSSLELGDSALYFCASSVSAGRVGETQYFGPGTRLLVL.

The chain uses TRBV19 and TRBJ2-2; no firm D call. V shed 3 bases and J shed 1 base, with 9 bases lying between them. The CDR3 has 15 amino acids. CDR1 and CDR2 (germline): LNHDA, SQIVND (reference sequence). This CDR3 is CASSILLGNTGELFF. In DNA, the CDR3 is TGTGCCAGTAGTATCCTACTCGGGAACACCGGGGAGCTGTTTTTT.

The chain recombines TRBV15 with TRBJ1-2; D might be TRBD1 (5 bases). This CDR3 has 15 amino acids. Trimming left V 0 bases short and J 6 bases short, with 14 bases between. Germline-derived CDR1 and CDR2 are LNHNV and YYDKDF (reference sequence). The chain's CDR3 is CATSREGTYGDGYTF. DNA for the CDR3: TGTGCCACCAGCAGAGAGGGGACCTACGGGGATGGCTACACCTTC.

This rearrangement joins TRBV19 to TRBJ1-5, with 7 bases lining up with TRBD1. Germline CDR1 and CDR2: LNHDA and SQIVND (reference sequence). V dropped 0 bases and J dropped 7; count of bases not matched to a gene: 9. The CDR3 consists of 16 residues. The CDR3 region is CASSIDQGGLGQPQHF. CDR3 nucleotides: TGTGCCAGTAGTATAGATCAGGGGGGTTTGGGACAGCCCCAGCATTTT.